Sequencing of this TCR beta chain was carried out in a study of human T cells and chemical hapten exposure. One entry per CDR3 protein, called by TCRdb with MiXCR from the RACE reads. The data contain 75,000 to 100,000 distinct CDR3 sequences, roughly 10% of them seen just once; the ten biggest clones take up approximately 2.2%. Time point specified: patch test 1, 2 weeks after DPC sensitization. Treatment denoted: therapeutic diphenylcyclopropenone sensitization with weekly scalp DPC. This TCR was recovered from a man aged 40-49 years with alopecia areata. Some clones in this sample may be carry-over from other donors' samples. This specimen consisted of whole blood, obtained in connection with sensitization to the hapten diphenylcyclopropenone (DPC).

The CDR3 DNA follows: TGTGCCAGCAGCCGCGGACAGGAAGAGACCCAGTACTTC. This translates into CASSRGQEETQYF. The chain recombines TRBV27 with TRBJ2-5; TRBD1 aligns across 7 bases. The V gene end was trimmed by 6 bases and the J gene end by 3 bases; junction bases not matched to a gene: 4. This CDR3 comprises 13 residues. Germline V CDR1 and CDR2: MNHEY, SMNVEV (reference sequence).